This T cell receptor (beta chain) was sequenced during a study of neoadjuvant nivolumab and ipilimumab in lung cancer. This CDR3 contains 12 residues. Trimming pared 6 bases from V and 5 bases from J, leaving 9 bases between. Germline CDR1 and CDR2: MNHEY and SVGAGI. As concerns this clone: No antigen is known for it.

Findings of the study overall: TCR receptors were sequenced in few samples. Only two of four nivolumab-treated tumors gained richness and clonality by surgery. Pretherapy blood TCR richness correlated positively with resected tumor richness. Pathologic regression was not significantly tied to TCR clonality.

Method: immunoSEQ multiplex PCR; TCRdb's copy keeps in-frame clones and lacks some. This table has about 8,000 clones, roughly 90% appearing once. The clonotype was recovered from an adult with non-small cell lung cancer. Some clones in this sample may be carry-over from other donors' samples. This material consisted of tumor tissue, taken after neoadjuvant nivolumab, alone or with ipilimumab, at or shortly before surgery. The V call is TRBV6-5, the J call TRBJ2-3, with D perhaps TRBD2 (6 bases). In DNA, the CDR3 is TGTGCCAGCAGGGGAGCGGGAGATACGCAGTATTTT. It is translated as CASRGAGDTQYF.